Listed here is a single T cell receptor beta chain. Its antigen is unidentified. This entry is derived from a study of post-analysis software for immune sequencing data. The overall study: The courses of disease that were included comprised relapsing-remitting, secondary progressive and progressive-relapsing multiple sclerosis.

Study-wide findings and caveats: Normalized Chao1 diversity was significantly lower in multiple sclerosis patients than in controls. TRBV5-6, TRBV5-1 and TRBV20-1 belonged to a set of about five TRBV segments that were more frequent in patients than controls. Strong co-clustering by F measure linked samples that shared a preparation batch.

The TCR beta cDNA libraries contained unique molecular identifiers. T cells, about 0.95 to 10 million of them, yielded roughly 470,000 cDNA molecules. TCRdb re-called the PCR reads through MiXCR, storing one row per CDR3 protein. The table includes about 770,000 distinct CDR3 sequences, about 45% detected once. V was pared by 4 bases and J by 1 base, with 18 bases between. This CDR3 is built from 17 residues. The V gene's germline CDR1 is SEHNR and CDR2 FQNEAQ (reference sequence). The sequence came from a girl aged 5 to 17 with multiple sclerosis. The sequenced sample consisted of blood. V usage is TRBV7-9 and J usage is TRBJ2-3; D possibly corresponds to TRBD2 (6 bases). The CDR3 DNA reads as TGTGCCAGCAGCTCAAACCGGGACTCACCCCGCACAGATACGCAGTATTTT. Encoded protein: CASSSNRDSPRTDTQYF.